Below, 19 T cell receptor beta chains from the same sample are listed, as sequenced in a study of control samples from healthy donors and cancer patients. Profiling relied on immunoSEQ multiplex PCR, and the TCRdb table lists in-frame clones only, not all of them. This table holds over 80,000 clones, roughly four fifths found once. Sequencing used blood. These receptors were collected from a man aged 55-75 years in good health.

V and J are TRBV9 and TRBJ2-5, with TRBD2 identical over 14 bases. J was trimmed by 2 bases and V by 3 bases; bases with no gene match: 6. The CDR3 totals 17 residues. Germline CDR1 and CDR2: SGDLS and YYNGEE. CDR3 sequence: CASSAGTSGGVQETQYF. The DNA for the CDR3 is TGTGCCAGCAGCGCCGGGACTAGCGGGGGCGTACAAGAGACCCAGTACTTC.

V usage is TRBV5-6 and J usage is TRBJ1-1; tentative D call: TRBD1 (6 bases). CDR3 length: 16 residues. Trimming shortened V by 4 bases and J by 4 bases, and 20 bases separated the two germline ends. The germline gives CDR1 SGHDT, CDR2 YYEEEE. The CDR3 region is CASSVPQGARRTEAFF. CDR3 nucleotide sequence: TGTGCCAGCAGCGTACCACAGGGAGCCCGGCGCACTGAAGCTTTCTTT.

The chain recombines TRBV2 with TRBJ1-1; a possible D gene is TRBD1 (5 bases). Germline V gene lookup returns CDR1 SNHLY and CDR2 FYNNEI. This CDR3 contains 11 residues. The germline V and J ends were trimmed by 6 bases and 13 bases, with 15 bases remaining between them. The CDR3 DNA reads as TGTGCCAGCAGAATGGACGGGGGATGTTTCTTT. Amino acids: CASRMDGGCFF.

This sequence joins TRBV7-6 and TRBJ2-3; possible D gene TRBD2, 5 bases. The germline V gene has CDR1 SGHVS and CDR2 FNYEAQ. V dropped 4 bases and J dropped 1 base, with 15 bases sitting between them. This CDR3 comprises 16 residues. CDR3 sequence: CASSSPSGSGTDTQYF. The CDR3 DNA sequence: TGTGCCAGCAGCTCGCCCTCGGGGTCTGGCACAGATACGCAGTATTTT.

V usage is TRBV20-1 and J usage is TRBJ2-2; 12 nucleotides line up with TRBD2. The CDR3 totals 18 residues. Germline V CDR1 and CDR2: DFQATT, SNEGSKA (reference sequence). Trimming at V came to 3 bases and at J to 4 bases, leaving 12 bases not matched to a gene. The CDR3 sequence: CSASNRRLAGVGTGELFF. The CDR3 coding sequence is TGCAGTGCTAGTAATCGCAGACTAGCGGGAGTGGGCACCGGGGAGCTGTTTTTT.

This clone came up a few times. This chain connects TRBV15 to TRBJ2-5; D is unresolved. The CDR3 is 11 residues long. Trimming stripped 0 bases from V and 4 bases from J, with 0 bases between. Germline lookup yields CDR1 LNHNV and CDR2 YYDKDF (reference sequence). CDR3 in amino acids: CATSREETQYF. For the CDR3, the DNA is TGTGCCACCAGCAGAGAAGAGACCCAGTACTTC.

CDR3 nucleotides: TGTGCCAGCAGCCAAAACCCACTACGGCCGACAGGAATTCGCGGCTACACCTTC. This translates into CASSQNPLRPTGIRGYTF. This sequence joins TRBV3-1 (or the pseudogene TRBV3-2) and TRBJ1-2; the D gene is possibly TRBD1 (6 bases). CDR1 and CDR2 from the germline V gene are LGHDT and YNNKEL (reference sequence). V lost 2 bases to trimming and J lost 8 bases, with 27 bases between them. This CDR3 region has 18 residues.

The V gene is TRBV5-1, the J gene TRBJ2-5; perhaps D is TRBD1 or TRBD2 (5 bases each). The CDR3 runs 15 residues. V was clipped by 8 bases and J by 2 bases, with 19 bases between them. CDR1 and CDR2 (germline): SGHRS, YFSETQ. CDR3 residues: CASSNRDGRQETQYF. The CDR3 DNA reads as TGCGCCAGTAGCAACCGGGACGGACGACAAGAGACCCAGTACTTC.

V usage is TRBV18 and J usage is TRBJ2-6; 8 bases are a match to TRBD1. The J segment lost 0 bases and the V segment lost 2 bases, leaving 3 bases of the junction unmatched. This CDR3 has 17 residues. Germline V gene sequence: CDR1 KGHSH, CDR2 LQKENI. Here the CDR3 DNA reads TGTGCCAGCTCACCAGGGACAGGAACCTCTGGGGCCAACGTCCTGACTTTC. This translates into CASSPGTGTSGANVLTF. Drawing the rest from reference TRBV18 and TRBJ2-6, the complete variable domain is NAGVMQNPRHLVRRRGQEARLRCSPMKGHSHVYWYRQLPEEGLKFMVYLQKENIIDESGMPKERFSAEFPKEGPSILRIQQVVRGDSAAYFCASSPGTGTSGANVLTFGAGSRLTVL.

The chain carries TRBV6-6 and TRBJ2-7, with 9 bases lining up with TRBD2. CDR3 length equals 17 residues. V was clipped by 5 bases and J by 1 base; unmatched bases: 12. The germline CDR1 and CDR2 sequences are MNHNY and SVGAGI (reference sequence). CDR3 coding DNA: TGTGCCAGCAGTCAACCTACCTCAGCGGGGGGATCCTACGAGCAGTACTTC. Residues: CASSQPTSAGGSYEQYF.

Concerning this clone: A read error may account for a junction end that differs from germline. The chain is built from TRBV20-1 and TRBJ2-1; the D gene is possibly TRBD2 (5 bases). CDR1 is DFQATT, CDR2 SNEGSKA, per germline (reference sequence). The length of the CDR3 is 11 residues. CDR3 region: CSARVGGPPVF. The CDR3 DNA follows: TGCAGTGCTAGAGTTGGCGGGCCCCCGGTCTTC.

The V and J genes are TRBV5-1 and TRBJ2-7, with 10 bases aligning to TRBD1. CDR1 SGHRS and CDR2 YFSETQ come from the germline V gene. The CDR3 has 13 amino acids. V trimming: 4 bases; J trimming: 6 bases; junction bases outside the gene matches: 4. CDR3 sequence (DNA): TGCGCCAGCAGCCCGACAGGGGGCGTCGAGCAGTACTTC. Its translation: CASSPTGGVEQYF.

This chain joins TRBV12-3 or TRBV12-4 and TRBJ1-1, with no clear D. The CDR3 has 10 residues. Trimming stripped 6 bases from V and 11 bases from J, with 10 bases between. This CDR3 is CASSTYRAFF. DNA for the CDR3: TGTGCCAGCAGCACTTATCGGGCTTTCTTT.

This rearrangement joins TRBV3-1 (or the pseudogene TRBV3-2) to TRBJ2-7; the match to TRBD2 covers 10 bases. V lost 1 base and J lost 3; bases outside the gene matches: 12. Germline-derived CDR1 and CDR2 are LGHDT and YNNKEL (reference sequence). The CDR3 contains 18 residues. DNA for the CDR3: TGTGCCAGCAGCCAAGTATGGCTAGCGGGAGCGACGAGCTACGAGCAGTACTTC. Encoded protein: CASSQVWLAGATSYEQYF.

This chain's CDR3 is CATSIPRGEQYF. The CDR3 DNA reads as TGTGCCACCAGCATTCCCCGGGGCGAGCAGTACTTC. The gene calls are TRBV15 and TRBJ2-7, with a possible D match to TRBD2 (5 bases). CDR3 length: 12 residues. Germline CDR1 LNHNV, CDR2 YYDKDF (reference sequence). V lost 4 bases and J lost 6, with 10 bases in between.

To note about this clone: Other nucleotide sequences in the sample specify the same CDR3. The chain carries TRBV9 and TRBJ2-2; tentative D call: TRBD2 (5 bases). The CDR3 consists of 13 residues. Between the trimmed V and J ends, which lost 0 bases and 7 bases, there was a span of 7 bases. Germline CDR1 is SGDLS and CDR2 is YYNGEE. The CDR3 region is CASSVVGSGELFF. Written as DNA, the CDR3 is TGTGCCAGCAGCGTAGTGGGGAGCGGGGAGCTGTTTTTT.

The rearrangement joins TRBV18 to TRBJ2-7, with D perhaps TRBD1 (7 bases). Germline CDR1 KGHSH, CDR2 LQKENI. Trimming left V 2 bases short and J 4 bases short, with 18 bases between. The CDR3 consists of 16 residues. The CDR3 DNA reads TGTGCCAGCTCACCAGCTAACAGGGGAGGTTTATACGAGCAGTACTTC. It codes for CASSPANRGGLYEQYF.

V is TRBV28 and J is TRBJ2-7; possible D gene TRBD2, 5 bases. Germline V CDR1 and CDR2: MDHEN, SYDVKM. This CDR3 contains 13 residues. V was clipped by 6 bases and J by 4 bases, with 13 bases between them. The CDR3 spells CASRDSTRYEQYF. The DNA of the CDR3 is TGTGCCAGCAGGGACTCCACCCGTTACGAGCAGTACTTC. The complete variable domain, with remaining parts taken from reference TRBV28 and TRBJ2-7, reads DVKVTQSSRYLVKRTGEKVFLECVQDMDHENMFWYRQDPGLGLRLIYFSYDVKMKEKGDIPEGYSVSREKKERFSLILESASTNQTSMYLCASRDSTRYEQYFGPGTRLTVT.

For the CDR3, the DNA is TGTGCCAGCAGTTCTGATACATGGGAGCAGTTCTTC. Translating it yields CASSSDTWEQFF. This sequence joins TRBV6-5 and TRBJ2-1; D remains ambiguous. The V end lost 4 bases, the J end lost 10 bases, and 11 bases lay between the germline ends. Per the germline V gene, CDR1 is MNHEY and CDR2 is SVGAGI. The CDR3 is 12 residues long.